This TCR beta chain was identified in a study of blood T cell repertoires in COVID-19. Study summary: Italy, Spain and the United States were the sources of the convalescent and acute COVID-19 samples. The cDNA or gDNA used as material had been derived from T cells, B-cell-depleted T cells, or PBMCs.

Per the original data handling: Reference gene primers were amplified, and this amplification served to estimate nucleated cell counts. The repertoire was sequenced with immunoSEQ multiplex PCR; TCRdb's copy has only in-frame clones and lacks some. The V and J calls and clone size were taken over from that table, and D and trimming were inferred from the DNA. This table holds about 300,000 clones, 80% to 95% found once. This CDR3 has 13 residues. V gave up 3 bases and J gave up 2 bases, with 7 bases separating them. Per the germline V gene, CDR1 is SGHAT and CDR2 is FQNNGV. The Seattle patients, enrolled during active infection, were followed longitudinally.

Sequences were obtained from peripheral blood. This receptor was taken from a woman aged 25 to 45 with COVID-19, enrolled during active disease. The chain joins TRBV11-2 to TRBJ1-1; no firm D call. In DNA, the CDR3 is TGTGCCAGCAGCTTTTACAGAAACACTGAAGCTTTCTTT. Residues: CASSFYRNTEAFF. The whole variable domain, filled in from reference TRBV11-2 and TRBJ1-1, reads EAGVAQSPRYKIIEKRQSVAFWCNPISGHATLYWYQQILGQGPKLLIQFQNNGVVDDSQLPKDRFSAERLKGVDSTLKIQPAKLEDSAVYLCASSFYRNTEAFFGQGTRLTVV.